Listed here are 5 T cell receptor beta chains from one sample, sequenced in a study of blood T cell repertoires in COVID-19. Here immunoSEQ multiplex PCR was the method, and the copy in TCRdb shows in-frame clones only, minus some. The sample yields 97,000 or so clones, around 90% seen once. The sample was peripheral blood. The source is a man aged 18 to 35 with acute or convalescent COVID-19.

The chain uses TRBV11-2 and TRBJ1-1, with D possibly being TRBD1 (6 bases). Germline CDR1 reads SGHAT; CDR2 reads FQNNGV. Trimming pared 5 bases from V and 0 bases from J, leaving 16 bases between. The CDR3 is 16 residues long. The CDR3 loop is CASSPKTPGVNTEAFF. CDR3 nucleotide sequence: TGTGCCAGCAGCCCTAAAACCCCAGGGGTGAACACTGAAGCTTTCTTT.

This chain connects TRBV21-1 to TRBJ1-2; the D segment call TRBD1 is taken from the table without a DNA check. TRBV21-1 constitutes a pseudogene. CDR3 length equals 15 residues. The chain's CDR3 is CASSKVRPRGYGYTF. CDR3 in DNA: TGTGCCAGCAGCAAAGTGCGCCCAAGGGGCTATGGCTACACCTTC.

The chain links TRBV11-2 to TRBJ2-7; D is perhaps TRBD2 (6 bases). CDR3 length: 17 amino acids. Germline V gene lookup returns CDR1 SGHAT and CDR2 FQNNGV. Trimming removed 2 bases from V and 0 bases from J, with 17 bases in between. The CDR3: CASSLNPNSGLSYEQYF. CDR3 DNA: TGTGCCAGCAGCTTAAATCCCAATAGCGGTCTCTCCTACGAGCAGTACTTC.

This chain joins TRBV25-1 and TRBJ2-3, with D unclear. The germline V gene has CDR1 MGHDK and CDR2 SYGVNS. V shed 5 bases and J shed 0 bases, with 15 bases lying between them. This CDR3 is built from 16 residues. The CDR3 bases are TGTGCCAGCAGTTACTATACTCACCCAAGCACAGATACGCAGTATTTT. It codes for CASSYYTHPSTDTQYF.

The rearrangement uses TRBV19 and TRBJ1-5, with 8 bases identical to TRBD1. Trimming took 4 bases from V and 1 from J; bases not matched to a gene: 0. The CDR3 has 14 residues. Germline V gene data show CDR1 as LNHDA and CDR2 as SQIVND (reference sequence). As DNA, the CDR3 is TGTGCCAGTAGTAGGACAGGGAGCAATCAGCCCCAGCATTTT. Translating it yields CASSRTGSNQPQHF.